The clone carrying this T cell receptor beta chain was picked up a small number of times. The sample belongs to a study of shared clonotypes between healthy human individuals. The CDR3 has 13 amino acids. Trimming took 6 bases from V and 1 from J, leaving 9 bases between them. Germline CDR1 SNHLY, CDR2 FYNNEI. Produced via immunoSEQ multiplex PCR; TCRdb's table is partial and in-frame only. This repertoire shows 980,000 or so clones, 70% to 85% found once; its top ten account for 1.5%. Sequenced: memory CD4+ T cells sorted from blood. Subset defined: CD45RA-negative fraction. The sequence came from a young man in good health. This rearrangement joins TRBV2 to TRBJ1-1, with D hard to call. The CDR3 loop reads CASSQEGNTEAFF. Written as DNA, the CDR3 is TGTGCCAGCAGCCAAGAGGGGAACACTGAAGCTTTCTTT.